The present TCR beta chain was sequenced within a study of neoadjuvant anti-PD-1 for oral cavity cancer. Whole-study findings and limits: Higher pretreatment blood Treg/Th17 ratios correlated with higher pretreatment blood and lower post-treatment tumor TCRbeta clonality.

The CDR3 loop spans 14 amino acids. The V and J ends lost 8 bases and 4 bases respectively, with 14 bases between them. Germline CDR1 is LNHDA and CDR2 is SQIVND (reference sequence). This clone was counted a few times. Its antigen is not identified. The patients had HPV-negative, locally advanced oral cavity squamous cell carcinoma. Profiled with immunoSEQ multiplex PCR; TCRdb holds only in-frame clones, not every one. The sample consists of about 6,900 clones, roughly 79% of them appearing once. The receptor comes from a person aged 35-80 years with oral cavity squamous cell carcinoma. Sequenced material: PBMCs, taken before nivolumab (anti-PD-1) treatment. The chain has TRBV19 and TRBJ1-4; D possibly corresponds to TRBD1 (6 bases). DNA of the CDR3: TGTGCCAGTCAGCATGGGACAAGTAATGAAAAACTGTTTTTT. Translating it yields CASQHGTSNEKLFF.